The next 14 T cell receptor beta chains were all read from a single sample in a study of T-cell memory formation after mild COVID-19. TCRdb fed the 5' RACE reads into MiXCR, producing one record per CDR3 protein. This table holds more than 100,000 distinct CDR3 sequences, roughly 6% found once. What was sequenced was PBMCs or a T cell subset sorted from them (not recorded which). The receptors stem from an adult woman who had mild COVID-19 (a few samples of this study predate the infection). Cell type and time point are not known.

J is TRBJ2-4 and V is TRBV16; the D call may be TRBD1 or TRBD2 (5 bases each). The germline V and J ends were trimmed by 2 bases and 11 bases, with 13 bases remaining between them. The CDR3 loop spans 13 amino acids. Germline V gene lookup returns CDR1 KGHSY and CDR2 FQNENV. The CDR3 bases are TGTGCCAGCAGCCAAAAACCGGGACGGGTTCAGTACTTC. Translating gives CASSQKPGRVQYF.

This clonotype has ten or more counts. The genes are TRBV29-1 and TRBJ2-5; 7 bases agree with TRBD1. Germline-derived CDR1 and CDR2 are SQVTM and ANQGSEA. Trimming removed 5 bases from V and 5 bases from J; junction bases left unmatched: 14. The CDR3 runs to 15 residues. CDR3 bases: TGCAGCGTTCGTTTTGGGACAGTGAGGATGGAGACCCAGTACTTC. It yields the protein CSVRFGTVRMETQYF.

The V and J genes are TRBV4-1 and TRBJ1-1; TRBD1 is a possible D gene (5 bases). Looked up from germline, CDR1 is MGHRA and CDR2 is YSYEKL. V gave up 3 bases and J gave up 4 bases, with 12 bases separating them. This CDR3 is built from 14 residues. CDR3 DNA: TGCGCCAGCAGCCATCCTACTAGGGGCACTGAAGCTTTCTTT. Its translation is CASSHPTRGTEAFF.

In its sample, this clonotype was seen many times. This sequence joins TRBV27 and TRBJ1-1; D remains ambiguous. The CDR3 is 13 amino acids. Germline values: CDR1 MNHEY, CDR2 SMNVEV (reference sequence). V shed 1 base and J shed 2 bases, with 5 bases lying between them. CDR3 sequence (DNA): TGTGCCAGCAGTTTATACAGTAACACTGAAGCTTTCTTT. Its translation is CASSLYSNTEAFF.

The chain employs TRBV5-1 and TRBJ2-4, with 9 bases fitting TRBD1. Germline CDR1 SGHRS, CDR2 YFSETQ. J lost 7 bases, V lost 0 bases, and 2 bases had no gene match. This CDR3 has 14 residues. The CDR3: CASSLGTGDNIQYF. CDR3 sequence (DNA): TGCGCCAGCAGCTTGGGGACAGGGGATAACATTCAGTACTTC.

In this sample, this clonotype turned up many times. This chain uses TRBV7-8 with TRBJ2-7, with TRBD2 identical over 9 bases. The CDR3 has 12 amino acids. Trimming at V came to 2 bases and at J to 12 bases, leaving 5 bases not matched to a gene. Germline loops: CDR1 SGHVS, CDR2 FQNEAQ. The CDR3 protein is CASSLLAGKTYF. The CDR3 DNA sequence: TGTGCCAGCAGCTTACTAGCGGGGAAAACGTACTTC.

In its sample, this clonotype was seen many times. Here the CDR3 reads CASSSDARGINEKLFF. The CDR3 coding sequence is TGTGCCAGCAGTTCAGACGCACGCGGGATTAATGAAAAACTGTTTTTT. The chain couples TRBV12-3 or TRBV12-4 to TRBJ1-4; D call uncertain. The CDR3 consists of 16 residues. Trimming took 4 bases from V and 4 from J, leaving 16 bases between them.

V and J are TRBV7-2 and TRBJ1-1; D remains ambiguous. Germline CDR1 and CDR2: SGHTA and FQGNSA. The CDR3 contains 14 residues. V was trimmed by 6 bases and J by 0 bases, leaving 11 bases between them. The CDR3 bases are TGTGCCAGCAGTCCGAGATTGCTGAACACTGAAGCTTTCTTT. It yields the protein CASSPRLLNTEAFF.

The rearrangement links TRBV29-1 to TRBJ2-7; TRBD1 agrees at 8 bases. With 4 bases clipped from V and 7 bases from J, the junction kept 12 bases outside the gene matches. CDR3 size: 14 residues. Germline lookup yields CDR1 SQVTM and CDR2 ANQGSEA. The CDR3: CSVALSGGLGEQYF. As DNA, the CDR3 is TGCAGCGTTGCCTTGTCAGGGGGCTTAGGTGAGCAGTACTTC.

J is TRBJ1-1 and V is TRBV19, with D maybe TRBD1 (5 bases). The CDR3 totals 15 residues. Germline CDR1 LNHDA, CDR2 SQIVND (reference sequence). The ends were cut back, 7 bases at V and 1 base at J, with 16 bases in the middle. CDR3: CASTFQGGANTEAFF. The CDR3 bases are TGTGCCAGTACCTTTCAGGGTGGGGCGAACACTGAAGCTTTCTTT. Combining the CDR3 with reference TRBV19 and TRBJ1-1 gives the whole variable domain DGGITQSPKYLFRKEGQNVTLSCEQNLNHDAMYWYRQDPGQGLRLIYYSQIVNDFQKGDIAEGYSVSREKKESFPLTVTSAQKNPTAFYLCASTFQGGANTEAFFGQGTRLTVV.

V gene TRBV11-2 combines with J gene TRBJ2-1; TRBD1 aligns across 8 bases. V lost 5 bases, J lost 6 bases, and 9 bases stayed unmatched. CDR3 length equals 15 residues. Germline-derived CDR1 and CDR2 are SGHAT and FQNNGV. CDR3 DNA: TGTGCCAGCAGCCTGGGGACAGGCCGGTCCAATGAGCAGTTCTTC. Amino acid sequence: CASSLGTGRSNEQFF.

This clonotype was seen a handful of times. In DNA form, the CDR3 reads TGCGCCAGCAGCAACGGACTAGCTGGGAGCACAGATACGCAGTATTTT. It is translated as CASSNGLAGSTDTQYF. V gene TRBV5-1 combines with J gene TRBJ2-3; 8 bases map to TRBD2. The CDR3 extends over 16 amino acids. Per the germline V gene, CDR1 is SGHRS and CDR2 is YFSETQ. Trimming at V came to 4 bases and at J to 0 bases, leaving 7 bases not matched to a gene.

This clonotype was seen more than once but under ten times. J is TRBJ1-1 and V is TRBV12-3 or TRBV12-4; 7 bases align to TRBD1. This CDR3 region has 16 residues. Losses at the gene ends were 5 bases for V and 3 bases for J; bases not matched to a gene: 12. The chain's CDR3 is CASSKDRVELDTEAFF. For the CDR3, the DNA is TGTGCCAGCAGTAAAGACAGGGTAGAGTTGGACACTGAAGCTTTCTTT.

This clonotype was seen many times. J is TRBJ1-5 and V is TRBV12-3 or TRBV12-4; TRBD1 agrees at 7 bases. The V gene end was trimmed by 6 bases and the J gene end by 0 bases; junction bases not matched to a gene: 14. This CDR3 comprises 18 residues. CDR3 sequence (DNA): TGTGCCAGCAGCCACGGGGGTACAGGGGACTATAGCAATCAGCCCCAGCATTTT. Translated, it gives CASSHGGTGDYSNQPQHF.